This T cell receptor beta chain was recorded in a study of T cells after yellow fever vaccination. Study-level information: In the case of low-cell-number fractions, SMART-Seq v4 Ultra Low Input was used for preparation.

Points from the study as a whole: Reappearance after the booster was seen for most primary-vaccination clones, at 95% to 96% CD4 and more than 80% CD8.

Details on this clonotype: What it binds is unknown.

For TCR, cDNA came from 5'RACE template switching, which added a universal primer site and UMIs. One entry per CDR3 protein results from TCRdb running MiXCR on the 5' RACE reads. The table shows about 340,000 distinct CDR3 sequences, with around 13% occurring only once. The source of this sequence is a young man who received the YFV17D yellow fever vaccine. The starting material was CD4+ T cells sorted from PBMCs, obtained 15 days after the yellow fever booster vaccination.

The CDR3 sequence: CASSPTRETQYF. For the CDR3, the DNA is TGTGCCAGCAGTCCGACCCGGGAGACCCAGTACTTC. V usage is TRBV7-2 and J usage is TRBJ2-5; the D is unclear. The CDR3 runs 12 residues. The germline gives CDR1 SGHTA, CDR2 FQGNSA. The V end was cut by 6 bases, the J end by 5 bases, with 10 bases between. Full variable domain (remainder filled in from reference TRBV7-2 and TRBJ2-5): GAGVSQSPSNKVTEKGKDVELRCDPISGHTALYWYRQSLGQGLEFLIYFQGNSAPDKSGLPSDRFSAERTGGSVSTLTIQRTQQEDSAVYLCASSPTRETQYFGPGTRLLVL.